This T cell receptor (beta chain) was captured in a study of technical replicates of blood from several donors. Generated by immunoSEQ multiplex PCR, the TCRdb table keeps only in-frame clones and is missing some. The sample has about 85,000 clones, just under 95% seen once. Germline V CDR1 and CDR2: SGHRS, YFSETQ. This CDR3 region has 15 residues. Trimming at V came to 3 bases and at J to 7 bases, leaving 7 bases not matched to a gene. Specimen: T cells isolated from PBMCs. The chain recombines TRBV5-1 with TRBJ2-1; 10 bases fit TRBD1. This receptor was taken from a human donor in good health. The CDR3 is CASSWAGQGNNEQFF. CDR3 nucleotides: TGCGCCAGCAGCTGGGCGGGACAGGGGAATAATGAGCAGTTCTTC.